The 22 T cell receptor beta chains presented below share a single source sample, sequenced in a study of neurological immune-mediated disorders. TCRdb reprocessed the 5' RACE reads with MiXCR, giving one entry per CDR3 protein. The table shows 71,000 or so distinct CDR3 sequences, with 5% to 5.5% occurring only once. The source material was PBMCs. Receptors originate from a woman in her twenties or thirties with multiple sclerosis.

This clonotype was seen more than once but under ten times. The rearrangement uses TRBV5-4 and TRBJ1-2; 9 bases line up with TRBD1. CDR1 is SGHNT, CDR2 YYREEE, per germline (reference sequence). V shed 2 bases and J 4 bases; nucleotides not matched to a gene: 3. The CDR3 consists of 14 residues. This CDR3 is CASSLRQGGYGYTF. CDR3 bases: TGTGCCAGCAGCTTACGACAGGGGGGCTATGGCTACACCTTC. The full variable domain, rest sourced from reference TRBV5-4 and TRBJ1-2, is ETGVTQSPTHLIKTRGQQVTLRCSSQSGHNTVSWYQQALGQGPQFIFQYYREEENGRGNFPPRFSGLQFPNYSSELNVNALELDDSALYLCASSLRQGGYGYTFGSGTRLTVV.

This clonotype was found many times. The gene calls are TRBV20-1 and TRBJ2-3; 13 positions agree with TRBD2. The germline CDR1 and CDR2 sequences are DFQATT and SNEGSKA (reference sequence). V was clipped by 6 bases and J by 4 bases; unmatched bases: 19. The CDR3 extends over 19 amino acids. The CDR3 spells CSAPPPTSGGIWGADTQYF. Written as DNA, the CDR3 is TGCAGTGCCCCACCCCCGACTAGCGGGGGGATCTGGGGCGCAGATACGCAGTATTTT.

Ten or more counts support this clonotype. This chain connects TRBV5-1 to TRBJ2-7, with 9 bases aligning to TRBD2. This CDR3 is built from 17 residues. The germline CDR1 and CDR2 sequences are SGHRS and YFSETQ. V was clipped by 0 bases and J by 7 bases; unmatched bases: 14. CDR3 sequence reads: CASSLEPPGTSLSEQYF. The CDR3 region has the DNA TGCGCCAGCAGCTTGGAACCTCCCGGGACTAGCCTTTCTGAGCAGTACTTC. The full variable domain, with the rest looked up from reference TRBV5-1 and TRBJ2-7, is KAGVTQTPRYLIKTRGQQVTLSCSPISGHRSVSWYQQTPGQGLQFLFEYFSETQRNKGNFPGRFSGRQFSNSRSEMNVSTLELGDSALYLCASSLEPPGTSLSEQYFGPGTRLTVT.

There are many counts of this clonotype. CDR3 sequence: CASSLGGSERETQYF. The CDR3 nucleotides are TGTGCCAGCAGCTTAGGGGGCTCAGAGAGGGAGACCCAGTACTTC. The chain combines TRBV7-2 with TRBJ2-5; D perhaps matches TRBD1 (5 bases). V lost 1 base and J lost 5, with 14 bases in between. In germline, CDR1 is SGHTA, CDR2 FQGNSA. The CDR3 is made up of 15 amino acids.

There are many counts of this clonotype. This rearrangement joins TRBV18 to TRBJ1-5, with a tentative D call TRBD1 (6 bases). This CDR3 is 14 amino acids long. CDR1 KGHSH and CDR2 LQKENI come from the germline V gene. The V and J ends lost 1 base and 4 bases respectively, with 8 bases between them. CDR3 DNA: TGTGCCAGCTCACCACAAGGGGGGAATCAGCCCCAGCATTTT. Encoded protein: CASSPQGGNQPQHF.

This clonotype occurred many times. The chain recombines TRBV12-3 or TRBV12-4 with TRBJ2-2, with TRBD1 matching 7 bases. The CDR3 is 16 amino acids. Trimming took 6 bases from V and 5 from J; bases not matched to a gene: 12. CDR3 nucleotides: TGTGCCAGCAGCATAGAAACAGGGGAGCGAACCGGGGAGCTGTTTTTT. This codes for CASSIETGERTGELFF.

Ten or more counts support this clonotype. CDR3 amino acids: CSAGRVNTEAFF. DNA for the CDR3: TGCAGTGCCGGACGGGTAAACACTGAAGCTTTCTTT. V is TRBV20-1 and J is TRBJ1-1; no firm D call. Germline values: CDR1 DFQATT, CDR2 SNEGSKA (reference sequence). Deletions cut 6 bases from V and 2 bases from J, with 10 bases between. The CDR3 covers 12 residues.

In this sample, this clonotype turned up many times. J is TRBJ1-1 and V is TRBV5-1; D not certain. The ends were cut back, 0 bases at V and 4 bases at J, with 13 bases in the middle. The CDR3 is made up of 15 amino acids. Germline values: CDR1 SGHRS, CDR2 YFSETQ. This CDR3 is CASSLDLYRSTEAFF. In DNA form, the CDR3 reads TGCGCCAGCAGCTTGGACCTATACAGAAGCACTGAAGCTTTCTTT.

At least ten counts were recorded for this clonotype. This rearrangement joins TRBV29-1 to TRBJ1-1; maybe TRBD1 (6 bases). Between the trimmed V and J ends, which lost 7 bases and 1 base, there was a span of 13 bases. The CDR3 length is 13 residues. CDR1 SQVTM and CDR2 ANQGSEA come from the germline V gene. DNA of the CDR3: TGCAGCGCCCCGGGACAAAGGAACACTGAAGCTTTCTTT. Amino acid sequence: CSAPGQRNTEAFF.

This clonotype showed up just a few times. V and J are TRBV20-1 and TRBJ2-3, with D tentatively TRBD2 (5 bases). The CDR3 loop spans 12 amino acids. V dropped 3 bases and J dropped 10 bases, with 14 bases sitting between them. Germline V gives CDR1 DFQATT, CDR2 SNEGSKA (reference sequence). In DNA form, the CDR3 reads TGCAGTGCTAGGGACTTAAAGGACCCGCAGTATTTT. It codes for CSARDLKDPQYF.

This clonotype was observed at least ten times. The gene calls are TRBV12-3 or TRBV12-4 and TRBJ2-1; D is possibly TRBD1 (5 bases). The CDR3 totals 12 residues. V lost 6 bases, J lost 7 bases, and 10 bases lay in between. The CDR3 DNA is TGTGCCAGCAGATCCCAGGGAAATGAGCAGTTCTTC. Amino acid sequence: CASRSQGNEQFF.

In its sample, this clonotype was seen many times. For the CDR3, the DNA is TGTGCCAGCAGTTTATCGAAGGGAATATGGGGGGAACCCTCTGGTTCACCCCTCCACTTT. Translation gives CASSLSKGIWGEPSGSPLHF. The V gene is TRBV27, the J gene TRBJ1-6; TRBD1 is a possible D gene (5 bases). CDR1 is MNHEY and CDR2 is SMNVEV in the germline V gene (reference sequence). Deletions cut 0 bases from V and 9 bases from J, with 27 bases between. This CDR3 has 20 amino acids.

This clonotype was counted many times. The chain employs TRBV5-1 and TRBJ2-2; 7 nucleotides line up with TRBD1. The CDR3 runs to 16 residues. The ends lost 4 bases at V and 4 bases at J; junction bases unmatched: 10. The germline V gene has CDR1 SGHRS and CDR2 YFSETQ. As DNA, the CDR3 is TGCGCCAGCAGCCCCCCCGGACAGGTTGGCACCGGGGAGCTGTTTTTT. Its translation: CASSPPGQVGTGELFF.

The J gene is TRBJ2-1, the V gene TRBV5-5, with D tentatively TRBD1 (8 bases). V was shortened by 2 bases and J by 6 bases, with 24 bases between the two germline ends. CDR1 is SGHKS, CDR2 YYEKEE, per germline (reference sequence). The CDR3 totals 18 residues. CDR3 sequence (DNA): TGTGCCAGCAGCTTCGCAGGGGAGGGGGACAGGCCAGGCAATGAGCAGTTCTTC. This gives the protein CASSFAGEGDRPGNEQFF.

This clonotype has only a few counts. The genes are TRBV5-8 and TRBJ2-3, with TRBD1 matching over 9 bases. The CDR3 loop spans 16 amino acids. Per germline, CDR1 SGHTS and CDR2 YDEGEE. After removal of 4 bases from V and 4 bases from J, the junction contained 10 bases not matched to a gene. CDR3 sequence: CASSPGTGNKADTQYF. The DNA for the CDR3 is TGTGCCAGCAGCCCCGGGACAGGGAATAAGGCAGATACGCAGTATTTT.

This clonotype was detected ten times or more. J is TRBJ2-5 and V is TRBV5-1; D is perhaps TRBD1 or TRBD2 (6 bases each). The CDR3 sequence is 15 residues long. V was trimmed by 4 bases and J by 0 bases, leaving 13 bases between them. CDR1 SGHRS and CDR2 YFSETQ come from the germline V gene. The CDR3 loop reads CASSPGGGNQETQYF. DNA for the CDR3: TGCGCCAGCAGCCCCGGAGGGGGGAACCAAGAGACCCAGTACTTC.

The chain carries TRBV6-6 and TRBJ2-7; 7 bases agree with TRBD1. Trimming took 6 bases from V and 5 from J; bases not matched to a gene: 4. The CDR3 spans 12 residues. Germline-derived CDR1 and CDR2 are MNHNY and SVGAGI (reference sequence). The CDR3 DNA reads TGTGCCAGCAGCAACGGACAGGACGAGCAGTACGTC. It translates to CASSNGQDEQYV.

In its sample, this clonotype was seen many times. The chain recombines TRBV3-1 with TRBJ1-5; D ambiguous. The ends were cut back, 1 base at V and 2 bases at J, with 15 bases in the middle. In germline, CDR1 is LGHDT, CDR2 YNNKEL (reference sequence). This CDR3 contains 17 residues. CDR3 residues: CASSQGRDGSGNQPQHF. CDR3 DNA sequence: TGTGCCAGCAGCCAAGGCCGGGATGGGAGTGGCAATCAGCCCCAGCATTTT. Together with reference TRBV3-1 and TRBJ1-5, the CDR3 gives the full variable domain: DTAVSQTPKYLVTQMGNDKSIKCEQNLGHDTMYWYKQDSKKFLKIMFSYNNKELIINETVPNRFSPKSPDKAHLNLHINSLELGDSAVYFCASSQGRDGSGNQPQHFGDGTRLSIL.

This clonotype was found many times. The chain employs TRBV6-6 and TRBJ2-3; D may match TRBD1 or TRBD2 (6 bases each). The V end lost 1 base, the J end lost 1 base, and 18 bases lay between the germline ends. CDR1 is MNHNY and CDR2 is SVGAGI in the germline V gene (reference sequence). This CDR3 spans 18 amino acids. The DNA of the CDR3 is TGTGCCAGCAGTTACTTCTCCCTTGAGGGGGGACGCACAGATACGCAGTATTTT. It codes for CASSYFSLEGGRTDTQYF.

This clonotype was found many times. The genes are TRBV5-1 and TRBJ2-3; D perhaps matches TRBD2 (6 bases). The CDR3 is 17 residues long. With 4 bases removed from V and 0 bases from J, the gap between germline ends came to 18 bases. The V gene's germline CDR1 is SGHRS and CDR2 YFSETQ. CDR3 nucleotide sequence: TGCGCCAGCAGCCCAAACCCCTGGGGGACTAGCACAGATACGCAGTATTTT. Translation gives CASSPNPWGTSTDTQYF. The entire variable domain, with the rest obtained from reference TRBV5-1 and TRBJ2-3, is as follows: KAGVTQTPRYLIKTRGQQVTLSCSPISGHRSVSWYQQTPGQGLQFLFEYFSETQRNKGNFPGRFSGRQFSNSRSEMNVSTLELGDSALYLCASSPNPWGTSTDTQYFGPGTRLTVL.

This clonotype came up many times. The chain couples TRBV14 to TRBJ2-3; 8 bases fit TRBD2. CDR1 and CDR2 from the germline V gene are SGHDN and FVKESK. The CDR3 contains 16 residues. Trimming removed 4 bases from V and 0 bases from J; junction bases left unmatched: 6. CDR3 region: CASSPRGAPSTDTQYF. The CDR3 bases are TGTGCCAGCAGCCCGCGGGGGGCCCCTAGCACAGATACGCAGTATTTT.

This clonotype has at least ten counts. V usage is TRBV5-1 and J usage is TRBJ2-2, with 7 nucleotides matching TRBD2. The germline V gene encodes CDR1 SGHRS and CDR2 YFSETQ. V gave up 1 base and J gave up 4 bases; unmatched junction bases: 1. The CDR3 is 14 amino acids. The CDR3 nucleotides read TGCGCCAGCAGCTTGACGGGAGGCACCGGGGAGCTGTTTTTT. Amino acid sequence: CASSLTGGTGELFF.